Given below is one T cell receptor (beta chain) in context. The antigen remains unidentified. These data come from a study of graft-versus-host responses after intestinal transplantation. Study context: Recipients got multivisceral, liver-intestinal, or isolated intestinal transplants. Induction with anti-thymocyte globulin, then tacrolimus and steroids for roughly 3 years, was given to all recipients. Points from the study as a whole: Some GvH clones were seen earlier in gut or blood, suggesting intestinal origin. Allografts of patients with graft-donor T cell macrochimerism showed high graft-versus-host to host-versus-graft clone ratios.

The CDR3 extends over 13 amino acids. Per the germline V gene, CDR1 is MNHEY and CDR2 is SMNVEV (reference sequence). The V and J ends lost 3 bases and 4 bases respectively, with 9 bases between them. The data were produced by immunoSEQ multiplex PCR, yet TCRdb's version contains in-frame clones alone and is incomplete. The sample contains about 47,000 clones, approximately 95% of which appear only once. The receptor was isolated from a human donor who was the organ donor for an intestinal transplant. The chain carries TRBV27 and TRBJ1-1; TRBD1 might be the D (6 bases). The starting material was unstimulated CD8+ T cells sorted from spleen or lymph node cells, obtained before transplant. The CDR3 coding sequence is TGTGCCAGCAGTTTCACCAGGGGCACTGAAGCTTTCTTT. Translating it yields CASSFTRGTEAFF.